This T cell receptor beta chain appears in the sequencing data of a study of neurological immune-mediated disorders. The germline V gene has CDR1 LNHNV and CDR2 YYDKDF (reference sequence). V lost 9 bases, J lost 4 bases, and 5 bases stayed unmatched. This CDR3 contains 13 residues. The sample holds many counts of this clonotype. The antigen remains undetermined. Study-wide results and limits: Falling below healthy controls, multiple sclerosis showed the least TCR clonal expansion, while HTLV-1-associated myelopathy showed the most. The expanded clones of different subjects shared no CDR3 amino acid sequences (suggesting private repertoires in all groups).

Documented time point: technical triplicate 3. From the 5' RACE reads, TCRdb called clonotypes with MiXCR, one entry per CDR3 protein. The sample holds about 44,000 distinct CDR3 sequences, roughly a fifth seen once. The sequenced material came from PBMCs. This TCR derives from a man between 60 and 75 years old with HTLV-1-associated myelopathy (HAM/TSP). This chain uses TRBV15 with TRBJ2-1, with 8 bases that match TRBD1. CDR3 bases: TGTGCCACTACCCGGGACAGGTACAATGAGCAGTTCTTC. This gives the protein CATTRDRYNEQFF. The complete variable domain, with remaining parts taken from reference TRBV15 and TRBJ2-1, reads DAMVIQNPRYQVTQFGKPVTLSCSQTLNHNVMYWYQQKSSQAPKLLFHYYDKDFNNEADTPDNFQSRRPNTSFCFLDIRSPGLGDTAMYLCATTRDRYNEQFFGPGTRLTVL.